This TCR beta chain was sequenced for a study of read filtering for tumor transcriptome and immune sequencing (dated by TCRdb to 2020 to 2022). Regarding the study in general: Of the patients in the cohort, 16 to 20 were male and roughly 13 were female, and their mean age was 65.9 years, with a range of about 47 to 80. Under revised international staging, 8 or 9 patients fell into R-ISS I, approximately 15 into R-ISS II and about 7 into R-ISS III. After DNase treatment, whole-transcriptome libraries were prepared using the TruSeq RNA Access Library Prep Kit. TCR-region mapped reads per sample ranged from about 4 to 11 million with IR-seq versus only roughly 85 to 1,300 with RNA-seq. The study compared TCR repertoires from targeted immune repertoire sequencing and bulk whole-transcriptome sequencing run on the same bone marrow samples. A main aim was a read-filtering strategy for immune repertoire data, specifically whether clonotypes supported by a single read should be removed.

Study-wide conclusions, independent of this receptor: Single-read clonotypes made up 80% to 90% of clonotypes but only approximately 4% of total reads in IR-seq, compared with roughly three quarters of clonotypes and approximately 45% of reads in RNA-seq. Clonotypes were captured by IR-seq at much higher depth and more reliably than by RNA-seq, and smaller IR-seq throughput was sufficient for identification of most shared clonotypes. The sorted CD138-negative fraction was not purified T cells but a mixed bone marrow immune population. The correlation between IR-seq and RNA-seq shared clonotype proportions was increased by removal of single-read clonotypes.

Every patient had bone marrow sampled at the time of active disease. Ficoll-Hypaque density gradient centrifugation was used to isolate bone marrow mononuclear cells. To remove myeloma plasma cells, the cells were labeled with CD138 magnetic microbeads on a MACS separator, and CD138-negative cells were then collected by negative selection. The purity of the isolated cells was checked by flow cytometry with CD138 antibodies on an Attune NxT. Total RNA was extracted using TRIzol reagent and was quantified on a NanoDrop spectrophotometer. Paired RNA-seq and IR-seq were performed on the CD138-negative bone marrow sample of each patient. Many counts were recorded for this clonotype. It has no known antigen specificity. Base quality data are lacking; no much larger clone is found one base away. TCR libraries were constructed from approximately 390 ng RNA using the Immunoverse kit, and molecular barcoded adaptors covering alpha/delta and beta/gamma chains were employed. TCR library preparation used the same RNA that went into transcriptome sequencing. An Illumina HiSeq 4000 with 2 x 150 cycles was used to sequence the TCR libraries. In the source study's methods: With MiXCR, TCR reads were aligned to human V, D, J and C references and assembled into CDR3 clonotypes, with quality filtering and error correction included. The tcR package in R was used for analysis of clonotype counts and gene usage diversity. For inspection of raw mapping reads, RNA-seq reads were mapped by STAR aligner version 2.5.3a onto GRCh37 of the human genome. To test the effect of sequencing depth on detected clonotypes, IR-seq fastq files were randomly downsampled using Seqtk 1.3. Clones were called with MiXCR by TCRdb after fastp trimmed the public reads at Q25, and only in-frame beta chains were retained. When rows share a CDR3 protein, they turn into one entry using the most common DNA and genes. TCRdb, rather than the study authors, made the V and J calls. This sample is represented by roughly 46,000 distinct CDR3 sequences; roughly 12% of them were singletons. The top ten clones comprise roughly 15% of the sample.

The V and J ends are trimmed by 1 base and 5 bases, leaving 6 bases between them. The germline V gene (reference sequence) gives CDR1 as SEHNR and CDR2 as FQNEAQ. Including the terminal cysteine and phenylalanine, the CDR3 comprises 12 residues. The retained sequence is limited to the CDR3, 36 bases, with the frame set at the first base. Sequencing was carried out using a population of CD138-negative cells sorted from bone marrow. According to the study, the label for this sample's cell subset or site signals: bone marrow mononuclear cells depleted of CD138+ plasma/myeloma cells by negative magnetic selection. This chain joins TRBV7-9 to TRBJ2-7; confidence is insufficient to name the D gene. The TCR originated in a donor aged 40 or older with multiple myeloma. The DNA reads TGTGCCAGCAGCTTAGACTGGGACGAGCAGTACTTC. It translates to CASSLDWDEQYF.